This TCR beta chain was retrieved from a study of shared clonotypes between healthy human individuals. In the study overall: Every donor yielded three CD4 naive, three CD4 memory, two CD8 naive and one CD8 memory plate. Study-wide results and limits: The low donor count limited represented genetic and exposure-history diversity.

A word on this clone: Antigen unknown.

Libraries were prepared by immunoSEQ multiplex PCR; TCRdb keeps only in-frame clonotypes and omits some of them. Here the sample spans around 2.5 million clones, approximately 94% being singletons. The CDR3 contains 13 residues. Deletions cut 1 base from V and 4 bases from J, with 8 bases between. Germline lookup yields CDR1 GTSNPN and CDR2 SVGIG (reference sequence). Sequences were obtained from naive CD4+ T cells from PBMCs. The subset denotes: CD45RA+ positively selected. This chain links TRBV30 with TRBJ1-5; D is unclear. This sequence originates from a man younger than 35 in good health. Some clones in this sample may be carry-over from other donors' samples. CDR3 sequence reads: CAWSASDNQPQHF. The CDR3 region has the DNA TGTGCCTGGAGTGCCTCCGATAATCAGCCCCAGCATTTT.